These T cell receptor beta chains were read from a single sample in a study of identical twins. TCRdb called the 5' RACE reads again in MiXCR, with one record for every CDR3 protein. The table lists 240,000 or so distinct CDR3 sequences, over 9.5% of them singletons. The specimen was memory T cells sorted from blood. The receptors were sampled from a man aged 50 or older in good health. The CDR3 runs from the conserved cysteine through the conserved F or W. The D gene is left open where the match is weak. The size of a clone is reported for some rows only, either as once, few or many, or as a class for expanded clones.

TRBV4-1	many	-	TRBJ2-3	CASSQDPGVNTDTQYF	TGCGCCAGCAGCCAAGATCCAGGGGTAAACACAGATACGCAGTATTTT
TRBV5-1	-	-	TRBJ2-7	CASSPGPSREQYF	TGCGCCAGCAGCCCCGGACCTTCACGCGAGCAGTACTTC
TRBV28	many	-	TRBJ2-5	CASRVTGGETQYF	TGTGCCAGCAGGGTGACAGGAGGGGAGACCCAGTACTTC
TRBV20-1	many	TRBD2	TRBJ2-7	CSALPTGTSGSWRYF	TGCAGTGCTCTCCCAACCGGGACTAGCGGGAGTTGGCGGTACTTC
TRBV28	few	TRBD1	TRBJ1-1	CASFNRGRLKEAFF	TGTGCCAGCTTTAACAGGGGGCGGTTAAAAGAAGCTTTCTTT
TRBV5-1	-	-	TRBJ1-3	CASSFDDSGNTIYF	TGCGCCAGCAGCTTCGACGACTCTGGAAACACCATATATTTT
TRBV20-1	-	TRBD1	TRBJ2-3	CSAREILTGDTDTQYF	TGCAGTGCTAGGGAGATATTGACAGGGGATACAGATACGCAGTATTTT
TRBV10-3	many	-	TRBJ2-7	CAIREDRHYEQYF	TGTGCCATCAGGGAGGACAGACATTACGAGCAGTACTTC
TRBV20-1	many	TRBD2	TRBJ2-1	CSASLAVYNEQFF	TGCAGTGCTAGTCTAGCGGTCTACAATGAGCAGTTCTTC
TRBV18	-	TRBD1	TRBJ2-1	CASSSGQGRRNNEQFF	TGTGCCAGCTCATCCGGACAGGGGAGGAGGAACAATGAGCAGTTCTTC
TRBV6-5	few	-	TRBJ1-1	CASSLEQRHTEAFF	TGTGCCAGCAGTCTCGAACAGCGTCACACTGAAGCTTTCTTT
TRBV28	many	TRBD1	TRBJ1-1	CASSRAQGGNTEAFF	TGTGCCAGCAGCCGAGCTCAGGGGGGGAACACTGAAGCTTTCTTT
TRBV20-1	many	-	TRBJ1-5	CSARLGQPQHF	TGCAGTGCTAGGCTGGGTCAGCCCCAGCATTTT
TRBV4-1	-	-	TRBJ1-1	CASSPRHGSGRATLNTEAFF	TGCGCCAGCAGCCCCCGGCACGGGTCTGGCAGGGCCACCCTGAACACTGAAGCTTTCTTT
TRBV20-1	-	-	TRBJ1-2	CSAREETRYGYTF	TGCAGTGCTAGAGAGGAAACACGATATGGCTACACCTTC
TRBV5-1	many	TRBD1	TRBJ1-2	CASSLNLGQGYGYTF	TGCGCCAGCAGCTTAAATTTGGGACAGGGCTATGGCTACACCTTC
TRBV5-4	many	-	TRBJ2-7	CASSRSGGTIEQYF	TGTGCCAGCAGCCGAAGTGGGGGCACAATCGAGCAGTACTTC
TRBV7-2	-	TRBD1	TRBJ1-1	CASSLVTGAEAFF	TGTGCCAGCAGCTTAGTGACAGGGGCTGAAGCTTTCTTT
TRBV9	-	-	TRBJ2-1	CASSVEGRNEQFF	TGTGCCAGCAGCGTAGAGGGGAGAAATGAGCAGTTCTTC
TRBV5-1	few	-	TRBJ1-1	CASSLVGHNTEAFF	TGCGCCAGCAGCTTGGTGGGACACAACACTGAAGCTTTCTTT
TRBV20-1	-	TRBD1	TRBJ1-2	CSARDRGNEGYTF	TGCAGTGCTAGAGACAGGGGGAATGAAGGCTACACCTTC
TRBV7-3	-	TRBD2	TRBJ2-5	CASSLGASGPRGGETQHF	TGTGCCAGCAGCTTAGGGGCTAGCGGTCCTAGAGGTGGGGAGACCCAGCACTTC
TRBV7-9	many	-	TRBJ2-1	CASSSHYSFYEQFF	TGTGCCAGCAGCTCTCACTATTCCTTCTATGAGCAGTTCTTC
TRBV11-2	-	-	TRBJ2-2	CASSRRQALNTGELFF	TGTGCCAGCAGCCGCCGACAGGCTCTAAACACCGGGGAGCTGTTTTTT
TRBV29-1	-	TRBD1	TRBJ1-1	CSVGTAEAFF	TGCAGCGTAGGGACAGCTGAAGCTTTCTTT
TRBV14	-	TRBD2	TRBJ2-1	CASSPLGLAVGGQFF	TGTGCCAGCAGCCCCCTGGGACTAGCGGTCGGTGGGCAGTTCTTC
TRBV29-1	few	-	TRBJ1-5	CSVEKGRLGSNQPQHF	TGCAGCGTTGAGAAAGGGCGTCTGGGTAGCAATCAGCCCCAGCATTTT
TRBV20-1	few	-	TRBJ2-3	CSGHGGPTTDTQYF	TGCAGTGGTCACGGGGGCCCTACGACAGATACGCAGTATTTT
TRBV28	many	TRBD2	TRBJ2-3	CASSGGSVGTDTQYF	TGTGCCAGCAGTGGCGGGAGCGTAGGCACAGATACGCAGTATTTT
TRBV3-1	once	-	TRBJ1-4	CASSQQAARKLFF	TGTGCCAGCAGCCAACAGGCGGCGAGAAAACTGTTTTTT
TRBV4-1	many	-	TRBJ1-2	CASSQEYRDHGYTF	TGCGCCAGCAGCCAAGAATACAGGGACCATGGCTACACCTTC